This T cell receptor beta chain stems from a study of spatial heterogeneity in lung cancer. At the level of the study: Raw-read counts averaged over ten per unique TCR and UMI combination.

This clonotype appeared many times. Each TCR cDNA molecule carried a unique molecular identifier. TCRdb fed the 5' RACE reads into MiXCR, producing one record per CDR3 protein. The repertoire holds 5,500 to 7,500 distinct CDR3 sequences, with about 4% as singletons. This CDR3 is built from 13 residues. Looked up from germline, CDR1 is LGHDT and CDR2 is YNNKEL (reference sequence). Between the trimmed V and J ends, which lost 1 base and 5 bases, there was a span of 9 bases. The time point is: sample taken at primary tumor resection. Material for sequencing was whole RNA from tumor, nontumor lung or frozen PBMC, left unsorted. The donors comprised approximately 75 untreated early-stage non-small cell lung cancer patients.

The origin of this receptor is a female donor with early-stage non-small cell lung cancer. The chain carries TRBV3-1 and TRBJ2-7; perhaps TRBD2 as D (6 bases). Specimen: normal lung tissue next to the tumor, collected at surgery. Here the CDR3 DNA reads TGTGCCAGCAGCCAAGGGAGGGGTAACGAGCAGTACTTC. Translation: CASSQGRGNEQYF.